This T cell receptor beta chain came from a study of beta chain features in type 1 diabetes. Trimming removed 4 bases from V and 0 bases from J, with 10 bases in between. CDR3 length: 15 amino acids. Germline V gene lookup returns CDR1 MGHRA and CDR2 YSYEKL. Averaging roughly 110 mL, one heparinised blood draw was given by each donor. The entirety of the isolated RNA underwent reverse transcription, so expressed TCRB transcripts were sequenced. Profiled with immunoSEQ multiplex PCR; TCRdb holds only in-frame clones, not every one. The sample lists 250,000 to 350,000 clones; approximately 11% were seen once.

The TCR originated in a woman under 40 in good health. The sequenced sample consisted of naive CD4+ T cells from blood. The V call is TRBV4-1, the J call TRBJ1-5, with D hard to call. This CDR3 reads CASSPFENSNQPQHF. CDR3 in DNA: TGCGCCAGCAGCCCATTCGAGAATAGCAATCAGCCCCAGCATTTT.